A selection of T cell receptor beta chains follows, all from one sample in a study of CD8 T cells in ankylosing spondylitis. TCRdb recomputed calls from the 5' RACE reads with MiXCR, one row per CDR3 protein. The table shows 110,000 to 150,000 distinct CDR3 sequences, with about 8% occurring only once. Sequenced input: synovial fluid, either unsorted or a sorted T cell fraction (not recorded which). All receptors derive from a male donor with ankylosing spondylitis. CDR3s include the opening cysteine and the closing phenylalanine or tryptophan. D genes are given only for firm matches. Not all rows give a size; the values are once, few, many and, for expanded clones, a class.

v_call: TRBV7-9
clone_size: -
d_call: -
j_call: TRBJ2-1
cdr3_aa: CASSPLYF
cdr3_nt: TGTGCCAGCAGCCCGCTCTATTTC

v_call: TRBV20-1
clone_size: few
d_call: -
j_call: TRBJ1-6
cdr3_aa: CSAAGQEYNSPLHF
cdr3_nt: TGCAGTGCAGCGGGGCAGGAGTATAATTCACCCCTCCACTTT

v_call: TRBV7-9
clone_size: -
d_call: -
j_call: TRBJ1-2
cdr3_aa: CASSLKSNYGYTF
cdr3_nt: TGTGCCAGCAGCCTAAAATCTAACTATGGCTACACCTTC

v_call: TRBV29-1
clone_size: many
d_call: -
j_call: TRBJ1-1
cdr3_aa: CSVFRTNTEAFF
cdr3_nt: TGCAGCGTTTTCCGTACGAACACTGAAGCTTTCTTT

v_call: TRBV7-2
clone_size: -
d_call: -
j_call: TRBJ2-3
cdr3_aa: CASSLDPVMDTQYF
cdr3_nt: TGTGCCAGCAGCTTAGACCCAGTAATGGATACGCAGTATTTT

v_call: TRBV10-3
clone_size: many
d_call: TRBD2
j_call: TRBJ2-3
cdr3_aa: CAISRTSGGLDTQYF
cdr3_nt: TGTGCCATCAGTCGGACTAGCGGGGGCCTCGATACGCAGTATTTT

v_call: TRBV5-1
clone_size: few
d_call: -
j_call: TRBJ1-2
cdr3_aa: CASSLQGDYGYTF
cdr3_nt: TGCGCCAGCAGCTTACAGGGCGACTATGGCTACACCTTC

v_call: TRBV6-1
clone_size: -
d_call: -
j_call: TRBJ2-7
cdr3_aa: CASSEEWGSYEQYF
cdr3_nt: TGTGCCAGCAGTGAAGAGTGGGGCTCCTACGAGCAGTACTTC

v_call: TRBV28
clone_size: many
d_call: -
j_call: TRBJ1-2
cdr3_aa: CASSKAARGYGYTF
cdr3_nt: TGTGCCAGCTCTAAGGCCGCCAGGGGCTATGGCTACACCTTC

v_call: TRBV20-1
clone_size: many
d_call: TRBD2
j_call: TRBJ2-5
cdr3_aa: CSASRLAGAPETQYF
cdr3_nt: TGCAGTGCCTCAAGACTAGCGGGAGCCCCGGAGACCCAGTACTTC

v_call: TRBV7-6
clone_size: -
d_call: TRBD1
j_call: TRBJ2-5
cdr3_aa: CASSPRQGLGQETQYF
cdr3_nt: TGTGCCAGCAGCCCGCGACAGGGTCTGGGTCAAGAGACCCAGTACTTC

v_call: TRBV7-2
clone_size: many
d_call: -
j_call: TRBJ1-2
cdr3_aa: CASSRGPQSDGYTF
cdr3_nt: TGTGCCAGCAGCCGGGGCCCCCAAAGCGATGGCTACACCTTC

v_call: TRBV3-1
clone_size: -
d_call: -
j_call: TRBJ1-4
cdr3_aa: CASCQDLTVGRINEKLFF
cdr3_nt: TGTGCCTCCTGCCAAGATTTGACGGTTGGCAGGATTAATGAAAAACTGTTTTTT

v_call: TRBV3-1
clone_size: -
d_call: -
j_call: TRBJ2-7
cdr3_aa: CTSSEIRYSGWKSGEQYF
cdr3_nt: TGTACCAGCAGTGAAATCCGATACTCAGGATGGAAGAGTGGCGAGCAGTACTTC

v_call: TRBV27
clone_size: many
d_call: -
j_call: TRBJ2-7
cdr3_aa: CASSLQTGALYEQYF
cdr3_nt: TGTGCCAGCAGTCTACAGACCGGGGCCCTCTACGAGCAGTACTTC

v_call: TRBV3-1
clone_size: few
d_call: TRBD1
j_call: TRBJ1-1
cdr3_aa: CASSQGDRVTEAFF
cdr3_nt: TGTGCCAGCAGCCAAGGGGACAGGGTTACTGAAGCTTTCTTT

v_call: TRBV5-5
clone_size: few
d_call: -
j_call: TRBJ2-5
cdr3_aa: CASSLRQFLETQYF
cdr3_nt: TGTGCCAGCAGCTTAAGGCAGTTTCTGGAGACCCAGTACTTC

v_call: TRBV10-2
clone_size: few
d_call: -
j_call: TRBJ2-5
cdr3_aa: CASSEIGSGETQYF
cdr3_nt: TGCGCCAGCAGTGAGATCGGGAGTGGGGAGACCCAGTACTTC

v_call: TRBV21-1
clone_size: many
d_call: -
j_call: TRBJ2-3
cdr3_aa: CASIVRRLAEITDTQYF
cdr3_nt: TGTGCCAGCATTGTTCGGCGACTAGCGGAAATCACAGATACGCAGTATTTT

v_call: TRBV5-1
clone_size: -
d_call: -
j_call: TRBJ1-6
cdr3_aa: CASSFETLNSPLHF
cdr3_nt: TGCGCCAGCAGCTTTGAGACACTGAATTCACCCCTCCACTTT

v_call: TRBV5-1
clone_size: few
d_call: TRBD1
j_call: TRBJ2-5
cdr3_aa: CASRPTGGETQYF
cdr3_nt: TGCGCCAGCAGACCAACAGGGGGAGAGACCCAGTACTTC

v_call: TRBV9
clone_size: few
d_call: -
j_call: TRBJ2-3
cdr3_aa: CASSVSAGSTDTQYF
cdr3_nt: TGTGCCAGCAGCGTAAGTGCGGGGAGCACAGATACGCAGTATTTT

v_call: TRBV6-1
clone_size: -
d_call: TRBD2
j_call: TRBJ2-7
cdr3_aa: CASGRLAESSYEQYF
cdr3_nt: TGTGCCAGCGGCCGACTAGCGGAGAGCTCCTACGAGCAGTACTTC